Each of the 5 T cell receptor beta chains below was sequenced from the same sample in a study of T cell changes during pregnancy in multiple sclerosis. Here immunoSEQ multiplex PCR was the method, and the copy in TCRdb shows in-frame clones only, minus some. The data show roughly 50,000 clones, 85% to 90% seen once. The sequenced sample was CD8+ T cells from peripheral blood mononuclear cells, obtained in the second trimester of pregnancy. The receptors stem from a female donor with multiple sclerosis, enrolled in a pregnancy study.

This clone has ten or more counts. The chain joins TRBV7-9 to TRBJ2-2; 8 positions agree with TRBD2. J lost 4 bases, V lost 9 bases, and 13 bases had no gene match. Germline CDR1 and CDR2: SEHNR and FQNEAQ (reference sequence). This CDR3 comprises 16 residues. For the CDR3, the DNA is TGTGCCAGTAAGCCAAGGGGACTAGAGGGCACCGGGGAGCTGTTTTTT. As protein: CASKPRGLEGTGELFF.

The chain recombines TRBV5-6 with TRBJ1-2; D gene ambiguous. CDR3 length: 15 amino acids. Germline-derived CDR1 and CDR2 are SGHDT and YYEEEE. Trimming took off 2 bases at V and 0 bases at J, with 11 bases between the two ends. The CDR3 reads CASSLSPGANYGYTF. Here the CDR3 DNA reads TGTGCCAGCAGCTTATCTCCGGGTGCTAACTATGGCTACACCTTC.

This clone was seen many times. This CDR3 is CASSGILTDRFRVNEQFF. In DNA form, the CDR3 reads TGTGCCAGCAGCGGGATCCTTACTGACAGGTTTCGGGTCAATGAGCAGTTCTTC. The chain couples TRBV2 to TRBJ2-1, with a weak D call TRBD1 (6 bases). Germline-derived CDR1 and CDR2 are SNHLY and FYNNEI. The CDR3 covers 18 residues. V gave up 6 bases and J gave up 6 bases, with 27 bases separating them.

This rearrangement joins TRBV9 to TRBJ1-1, with TRBD1 as a possible D gene (5 bases). The germline V gene encodes CDR1 SGDLS and CDR2 YYNGEE. V gave up 4 bases and J gave up 4 bases, with 17 bases separating them. CDR3 size: 15 residues. The DNA for the CDR3 is TGTGCCAGCAGCTTAGGGCAAGGGGTTGGCACTGAAGCTTTCTTT. It codes for CASSLGQGVGTEAFF.

CDR3 nucleotide sequence: TGTGCCAGCACCAGAGTTTATGAGGGCTCACCCCTCCACTTT. This translates into CASTRVYEGSPLHF. The chain carries TRBV27 and TRBJ1-6; D uncertain. CDR3 size: 14 residues. Trimming stripped 7 bases from V and 10 bases from J, with 17 bases between. Germline V gene sequence: CDR1 MNHEY, CDR2 SMNVEV (reference sequence).